The present TCR beta chain was sequenced within a study of technical replicates of blood from a few donors. Sequencing was performed with immunoSEQ multiplex PCR; in TCRdb, only in-frame clones are kept and a portion is missing. Here the sample spans 50,000 to 70,000 clones, 90% to 95% being singletons. V dropped 0 bases and J dropped 4 bases, with 19 bases sitting between them. Germline CDR1 is SGDLS and CDR2 is YYNGEE. This CDR3 contains 17 residues. This clone is a singleton in its sample. The J gene is TRBJ1-2, the V gene TRBV9, with TRBD1 as a possible D gene (5 bases). The sample was PBMCs. The receptor was isolated from a human donor in good health. Some clones in this sample may be carry-over from other donors' samples. The CDR3 sequence: CASSVGRGIGQGYGYTF. The CDR3 region has the DNA TGTGCCAGCAGCGTAGGGCGGGGTATCGGCCAGGGCTATGGCTACACCTTC.